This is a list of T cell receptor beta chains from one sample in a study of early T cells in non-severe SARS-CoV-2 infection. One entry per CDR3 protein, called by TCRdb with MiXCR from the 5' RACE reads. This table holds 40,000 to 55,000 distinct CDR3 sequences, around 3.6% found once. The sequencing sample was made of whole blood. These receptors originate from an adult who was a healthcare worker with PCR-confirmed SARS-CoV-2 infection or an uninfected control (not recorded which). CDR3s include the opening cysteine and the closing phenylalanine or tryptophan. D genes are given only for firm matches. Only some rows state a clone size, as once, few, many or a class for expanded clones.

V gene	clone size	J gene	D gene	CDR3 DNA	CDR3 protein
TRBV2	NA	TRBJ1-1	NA	TGTGCCAGCCCTGTGCCCGGGGGCACTGAAGCTTTCTTT	CASPVPGGTEAFF
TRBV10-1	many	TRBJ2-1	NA	TGCGCCAGCAGTCAAAACGGTCCCTACAATGAGCAGTTCTTC	CASSQNGPYNEQFF
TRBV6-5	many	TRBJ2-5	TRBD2	TGTGCCAGCAGTTACTCCCCGACTAGCGGGAAAGAGACCCAGTACTTC	CASSYSPTSGKETQYF
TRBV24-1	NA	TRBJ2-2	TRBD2	TGTGCCACCTCCGGACTAGCGGGATTTTTAGACACCGGGGAGCTGTTTTTT	CATSGLAGFLDTGELFF
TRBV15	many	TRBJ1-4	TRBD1	TGTGCCACCAGCAGAGCCCTACAGGGGAGGGAAAAACTGTTTTTT	CATSRALQGREKLFF
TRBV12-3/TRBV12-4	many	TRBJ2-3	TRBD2	TGTGCCAGCCGGGAGGGGGATACGCAGTATTTT	CASREGDTQYF
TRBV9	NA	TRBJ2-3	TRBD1	TGTGCCAGCAGCGTCACCCCCGGACAGGGGGAAGATACGCAGTATTTT	CASSVTPGQGEDTQYF
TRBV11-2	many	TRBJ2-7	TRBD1	TGTGCCAGCAGCCCTCGGACAGGGGTCTACGAGCAGTACTTC	CASSPRTGVYEQYF
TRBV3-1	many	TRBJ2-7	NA	TGTGCCAGCAGCCAAGAAGGGACCTACGAGCAGTACTTC	CASSQEGTYEQYF
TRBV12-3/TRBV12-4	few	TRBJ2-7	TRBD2	TGTGCCAGCAGCAACCCGGGAACCTCGGGGGGCTACGAGCAGTACTTC	CASSNPGTSGGYEQYF
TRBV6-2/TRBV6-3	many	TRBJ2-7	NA	TGTGCCAGCAGTTACGATTGGGAAGGGCTATCCTTGTTC	CASSYDWEGLSLF
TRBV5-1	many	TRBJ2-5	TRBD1	TGCGCCAGCAGCAGGGACAGTCCCAACCAAGAGACCCAGTACTTC	CASSRDSPNQETQYF
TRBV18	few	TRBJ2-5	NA	TGTGCCAGCTCATTTACTAGGGAAGAGACCCAGTACTTC	CASSFTREETQYF
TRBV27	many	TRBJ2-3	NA	TGTGCCAGCAGTTTTGGAGGAGGGCCTAGCACAGATACGCAGTATTTT	CASSFGGGPSTDTQYF
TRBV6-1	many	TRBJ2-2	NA	TGTGCCAGCAGTGAAGTTTGGGGGTCGACTACCGGGGAGCTGTTTTTT	CASSEVWGSTTGELFF
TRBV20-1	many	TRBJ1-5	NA	TGCAGTGCCAGTAGTCCCGGGGGCAATCAGCCCCAGCATTTT	CSASSPGGNQPQHF
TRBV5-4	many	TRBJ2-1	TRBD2	TGTGCCAGCAGCTTGAGGACTAGCGGTTGGGGGGACGAGCAGTTCTTC	CASSLRTSGWGDEQFF
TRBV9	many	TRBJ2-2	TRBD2	TGTGCCAGCAGCGCTTCCGGGACTACTAACACCGGGGAGCTGTTTTTT	CASSASGTTNTGELFF
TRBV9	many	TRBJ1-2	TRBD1	TGTGCCAGCAGCCGGACAGGGCCTGATGGCTACACCTTC	CASSRTGPDGYTF
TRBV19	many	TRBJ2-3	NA	TGTGCCAGTAGCCACCCGGGGCGGGGAGATACGCAGTATTTT	CASSHPGRGDTQYF
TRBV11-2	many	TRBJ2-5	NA	TGTGCCAGCAGCTTAGACCCCACAGGAATAGGCCAAGAGACCCAGTACTTC	CASSLDPTGIGQETQYF
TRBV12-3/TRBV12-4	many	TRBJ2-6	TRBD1	TGTGCCAGCCTAGACAGGGGAAACTCTGGGGCCAACGTCCTGACTTTC	CASLDRGNSGANVLTF
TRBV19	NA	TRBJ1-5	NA	TGTGCCAGTAGTGTGAGACTGCTCGGGGATCAGCCCCAGCATTTT	CASSVRLLGDQPQHF
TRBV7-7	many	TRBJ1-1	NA	TGTGCTAGCGGGGAAAGGGCCACAAGGGCGAACACTGAAGCTTTCTTT	CASGERATRANTEAFF
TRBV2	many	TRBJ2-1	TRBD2	TGTGCCAGCAGTACTGGGACTAGCGGGGGAAGCTCCTACAATGAGCAGTTCTTC	CASSTGTSGGSSYNEQFF
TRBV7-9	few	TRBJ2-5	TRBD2	TGTGCCAGCAGCGCGGGGACTAGCGGAGCAACCAAAGAGACCCAGTACTTC	CASSAGTSGATKETQYF
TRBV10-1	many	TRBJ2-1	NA	TGCGCCAGCAGCCCGGGACAGGCGGGAGAGTTCTTC	CASSPGQAGEFF
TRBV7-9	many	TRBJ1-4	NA	TGTGCCAGCAGCCTAGGGGGAGAGAAACTGTTTTTT	CASSLGGEKLFF
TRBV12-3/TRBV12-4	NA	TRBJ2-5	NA	TGTGCCAGCAGTTATTTCCCGGAGACCCAGTACTTC	CASSYFPETQYF
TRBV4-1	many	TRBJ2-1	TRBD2	TGCGCCAGCAGCCTGGGACTAGCGGGGGGGCCTCGGAATGAGCAGTTCTTC	CASSLGLAGGPRNEQFF
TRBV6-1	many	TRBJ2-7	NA	TGTGCCAGTGGAAAGAGGACCTACGAGCAGTACTTC	CASGKRTYEQYF
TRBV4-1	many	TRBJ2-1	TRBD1	TGCGCCAGCAGCCAAGCGTCGACAGGGGGTTTAGACAATGAGCAGTTCTTC	CASSQASTGGLDNEQFF
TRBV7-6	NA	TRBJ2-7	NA	TGTGCCAGCAGCCTCGTGGATTACGAGCAGTACTTC	CASSLVDYEQYF
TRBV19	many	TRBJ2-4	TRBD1	TGTGCCAGTAGTGCCGCCTGGGGACGGACAGGGGTCTTAAGGAACATTCAGTACTTC	CASSAAWGRTGVLRNIQYF
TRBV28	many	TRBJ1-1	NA	TGTGCCAGCATCGAGGACGGACGGAACACTGAAGCTTTCTTT	CASIEDGRNTEAFF
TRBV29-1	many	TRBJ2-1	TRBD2	TGCAGCGTTGTGGACGTCAGCGGGAGGACCAATGAGCAGTTCTTC	CSVVDVSGRTNEQFF
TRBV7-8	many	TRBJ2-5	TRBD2	TGTGCCAGCACTTCAATGGTAGCGGGGGCCCAAGAGACCCAGTACTTC	CASTSMVAGAQETQYF
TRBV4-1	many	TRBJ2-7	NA	TGCGCCAGCAGCCCCGGTGGCGGGGGCCTCTACGAGCAGTACTTC	CASSPGGGGLYEQYF
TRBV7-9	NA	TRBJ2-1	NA	TGTGCCAGCAGCTCCGGCCTGGACAATGAGCAGTTCTTC	CASSSGLDNEQFF
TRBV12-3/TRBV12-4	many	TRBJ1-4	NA	TGTGCCAGCAGTTGGGGCGTCGGTAATGAAAAACTGTTTTTT	CASSWGVGNEKLFF
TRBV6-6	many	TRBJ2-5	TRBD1	TGTGCCAGCAGTAGACAGGGTGGAGGGACCCAGTACTTC	CASSRQGGGTQYF
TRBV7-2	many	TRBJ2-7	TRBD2	TGTGCCAGCAGCTTATTTCCAGCGGGAGGACCCTACGAGCAGTACTTC	CASSLFPAGGPYEQYF
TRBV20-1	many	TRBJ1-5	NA	TGCAGTGTTAGGAGCGCAGGGGAGGGGGACCCCCAGCATTTT	CSVRSAGEGDPQHF
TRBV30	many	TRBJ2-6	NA	TGTGCCTGGAACCTTCCCAGGGCGGGGGCCAACGTCCTGACTTTC	CAWNLPRAGANVLTF
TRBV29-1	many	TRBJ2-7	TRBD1	TGCAGCGTTCGACAGGGGTCCTACTACGAGCAGTACTTC	CSVRQGSYYEQYF
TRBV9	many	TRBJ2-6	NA	TGTGCCAGCAGCACAGCGAAGGGAAGCTCTGGGGCCAACGTCCTGACTTTC	CASSTAKGSSGANVLTF
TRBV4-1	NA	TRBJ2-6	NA	TGCGCCAGCAGCCCCTATAGCGGATCTGGGGCCAACGTCCTGACTTTC	CASSPYSGSGANVLTF
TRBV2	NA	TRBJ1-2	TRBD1	TGTGCCAGCAGTGGTCACAGGGGGCGCCGAGGCTACACCTTC	CASSGHRGRRGYTF
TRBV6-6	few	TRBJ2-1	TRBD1	TGTGCCAGCAGAAATCCGGGACAGCTAAATGAGCAGTTCTTC	CASRNPGQLNEQFF
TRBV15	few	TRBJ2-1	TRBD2	TGTGCCACCAGCCGCAAAATAGCGGGGGCCTACAATGAGCAGTTCTTC	CATSRKIAGAYNEQFF
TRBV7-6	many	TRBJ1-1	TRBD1	TGTGCCAGCAGCGCCCAGACAGGGGCTGAAGCTTTCTTT	CASSAQTGAEAFF
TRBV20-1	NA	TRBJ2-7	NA	TGCAGTGCCTTGACAGGGAGGACTTACGAGCAGTACTTC	CSALTGRTYEQYF
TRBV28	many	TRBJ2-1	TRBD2	TGTGCCAGCAGTTTAGGTAGCGGGGGCTGGAATGAGCAGTTCTTC	CASSLGSGGWNEQFF
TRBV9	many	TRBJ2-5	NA	TGTGCCAGCAGCGTGGACGCCCTGGGGGAAGAGACCCAGTACTTC	CASSVDALGEETQYF